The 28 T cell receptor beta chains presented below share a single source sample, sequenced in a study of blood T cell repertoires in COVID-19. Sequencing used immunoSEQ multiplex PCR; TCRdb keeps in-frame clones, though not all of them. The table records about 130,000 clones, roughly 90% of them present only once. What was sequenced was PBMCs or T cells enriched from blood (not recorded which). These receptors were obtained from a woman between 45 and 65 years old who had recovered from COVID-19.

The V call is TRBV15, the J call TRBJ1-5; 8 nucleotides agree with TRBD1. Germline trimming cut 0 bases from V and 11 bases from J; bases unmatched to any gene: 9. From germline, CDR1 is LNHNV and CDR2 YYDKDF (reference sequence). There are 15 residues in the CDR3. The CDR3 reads CATSRDGQGNTAQHF. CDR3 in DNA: TGTGCCACCAGCAGAGACGGACAGGGAAACACGGCCCAGCATTTT.

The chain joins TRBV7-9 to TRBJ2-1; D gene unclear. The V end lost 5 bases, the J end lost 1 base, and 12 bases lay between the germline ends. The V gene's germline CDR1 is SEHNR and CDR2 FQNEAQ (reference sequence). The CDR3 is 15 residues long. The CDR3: CASSIPERSYNEQFF. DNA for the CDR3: TGTGCCAGCAGCATCCCCGAGAGGTCCTACAATGAGCAGTTCTTC.

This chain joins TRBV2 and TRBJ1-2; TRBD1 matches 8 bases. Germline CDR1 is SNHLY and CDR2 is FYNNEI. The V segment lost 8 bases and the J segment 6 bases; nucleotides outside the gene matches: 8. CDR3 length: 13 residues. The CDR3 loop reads CASERQGTHGYTF. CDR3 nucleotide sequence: TGTGCCAGCGAACGACAGGGGACCCATGGCTACACCTTC.

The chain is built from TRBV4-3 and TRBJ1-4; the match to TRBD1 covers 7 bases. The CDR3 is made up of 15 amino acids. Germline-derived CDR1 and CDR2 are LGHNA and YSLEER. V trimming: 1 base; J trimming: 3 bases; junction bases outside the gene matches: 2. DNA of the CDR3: TGCGCCAGCAGCCAAGGGGACAGAGCTAATGAAAAACTGTTTTTT. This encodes CASSQGDRANEKLFF.

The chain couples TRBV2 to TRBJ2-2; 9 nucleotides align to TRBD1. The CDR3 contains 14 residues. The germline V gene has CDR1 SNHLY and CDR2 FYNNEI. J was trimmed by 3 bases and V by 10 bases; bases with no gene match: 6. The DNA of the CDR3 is TGTGCCACCAAGCGGACAGGGGACACCGGGGAGCTGTTTTTT. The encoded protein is CATKRTGDTGELFF. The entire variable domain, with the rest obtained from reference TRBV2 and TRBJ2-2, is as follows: EPEVTQTPSHQVTQMGQEVILRCVPISNHLYFYWYRQILGQKVEFLVSFYNNEISEKSEIFDDQFSVERPDGSNFTLKIRSTKLEDSAMYFCATKRTGDTGELFFGEGSRLTVL.

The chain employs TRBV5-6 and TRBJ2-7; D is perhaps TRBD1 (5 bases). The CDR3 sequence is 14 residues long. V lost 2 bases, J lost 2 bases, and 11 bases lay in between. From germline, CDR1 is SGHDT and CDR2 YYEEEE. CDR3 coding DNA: TGTGCCAGCAGCTTCTTCGACAGTGCCTACGAGCAGTACTTC. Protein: CASSFFDSAYEQYF. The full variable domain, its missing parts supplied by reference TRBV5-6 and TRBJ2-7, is DAGVTQSPTHLIKTRGQQVTLRCSPKSGHDTVSWYQQALGQGPQFIFQYYEEEERQRGNFPDRFSGHQFPNYSSELNVNALLLGDSALYLCASSFFDSAYEQYFGPGTRLTVT.

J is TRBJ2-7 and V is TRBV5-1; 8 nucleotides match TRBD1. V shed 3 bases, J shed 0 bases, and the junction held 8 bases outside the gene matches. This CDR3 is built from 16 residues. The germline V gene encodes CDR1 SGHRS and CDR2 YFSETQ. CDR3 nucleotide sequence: TGCGCCAGCAGCTCGGAGACAGGGGCGAGCTCCTACGAGCAGTACTTC. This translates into CASSSETGASSYEQYF.

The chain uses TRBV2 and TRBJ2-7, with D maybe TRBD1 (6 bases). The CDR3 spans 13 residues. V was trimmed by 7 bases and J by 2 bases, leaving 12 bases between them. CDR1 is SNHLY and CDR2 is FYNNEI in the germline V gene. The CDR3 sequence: CASTGDTPYEQYF. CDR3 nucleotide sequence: TGTGCCAGCACAGGGGACACCCCCTACGAGCAGTACTTC.

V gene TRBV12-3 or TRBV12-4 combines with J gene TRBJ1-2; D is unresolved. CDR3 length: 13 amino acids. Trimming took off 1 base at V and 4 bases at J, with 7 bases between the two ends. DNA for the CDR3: TGTGCCAGCAGTTTAGGCAGGTTCTATGGCTACACCTTC. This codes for CASSLGRFYGYTF.

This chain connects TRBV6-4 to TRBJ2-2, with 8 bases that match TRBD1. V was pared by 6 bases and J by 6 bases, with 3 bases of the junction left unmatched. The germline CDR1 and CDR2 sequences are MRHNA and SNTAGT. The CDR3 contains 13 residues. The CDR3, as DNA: TGTGCCAGCAGCGGACAGGGCGCCGGGGAGCTGTTTTTT. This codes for CASSGQGAGELFF.

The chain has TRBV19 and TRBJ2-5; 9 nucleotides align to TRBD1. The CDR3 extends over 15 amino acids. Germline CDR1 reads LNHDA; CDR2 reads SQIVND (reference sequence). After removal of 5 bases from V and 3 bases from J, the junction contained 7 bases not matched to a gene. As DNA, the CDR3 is TGTGCCAGTAGTTCTTCGGGACAGGGAGAAGAGACCCAGTACTTC. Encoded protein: CASSSSGQGEETQYF.

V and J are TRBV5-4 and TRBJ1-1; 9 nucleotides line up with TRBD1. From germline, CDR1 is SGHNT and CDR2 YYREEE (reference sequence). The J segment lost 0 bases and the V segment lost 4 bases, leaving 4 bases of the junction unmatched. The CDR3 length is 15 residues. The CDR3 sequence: CASSKTGGLNTEAFF. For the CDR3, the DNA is TGTGCCAGCAGCAAAACAGGGGGCCTGAACACTGAAGCTTTCTTT. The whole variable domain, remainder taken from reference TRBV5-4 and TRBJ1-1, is ETGVTQSPTHLIKTRGQQVTLRCSSQSGHNTVSWYQQALGQGPQFIFQYYREEENGRGNFPPRFSGLQFPNYSSELNVNALELDDSALYLCASSKTGGLNTEAFFGQGTRLTVV.

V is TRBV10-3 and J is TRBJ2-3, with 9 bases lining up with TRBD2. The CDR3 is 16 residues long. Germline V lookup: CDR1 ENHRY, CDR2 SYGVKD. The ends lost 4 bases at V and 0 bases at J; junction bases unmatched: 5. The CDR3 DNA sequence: TGTGCCATCAGTGGGACAGCGGGGGGAAGCACAGATACGCAGTATTTT. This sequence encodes CAISGTAGGSTDTQYF.

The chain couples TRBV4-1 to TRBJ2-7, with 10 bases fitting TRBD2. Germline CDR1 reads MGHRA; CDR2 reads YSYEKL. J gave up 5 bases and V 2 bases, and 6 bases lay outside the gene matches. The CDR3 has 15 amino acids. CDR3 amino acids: CASSQSGLAGDEQYF. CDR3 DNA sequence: TGCGCCAGCAGCCAAAGCGGGCTAGCGGGGGACGAGCAGTACTTC.

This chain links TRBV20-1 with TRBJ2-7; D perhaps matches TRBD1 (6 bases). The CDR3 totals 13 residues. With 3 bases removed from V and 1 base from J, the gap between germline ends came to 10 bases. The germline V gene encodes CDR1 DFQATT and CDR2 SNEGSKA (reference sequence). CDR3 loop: CSASYTGSYEQYF. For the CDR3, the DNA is TGCAGTGCTAGTTACACAGGGTCCTACGAGCAGTACTTC.

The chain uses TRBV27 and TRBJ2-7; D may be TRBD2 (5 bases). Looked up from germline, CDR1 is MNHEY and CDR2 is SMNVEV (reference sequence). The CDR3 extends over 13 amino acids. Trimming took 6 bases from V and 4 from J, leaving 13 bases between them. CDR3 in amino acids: CASSHSLAYEQYF. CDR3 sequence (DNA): TGTGCCAGCAGCCACTCTCTAGCTTACGAGCAGTACTTC.

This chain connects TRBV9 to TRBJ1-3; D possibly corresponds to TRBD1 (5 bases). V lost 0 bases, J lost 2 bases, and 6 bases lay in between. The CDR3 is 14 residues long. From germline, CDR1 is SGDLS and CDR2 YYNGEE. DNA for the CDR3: TGTGCCAGCAGCGTAGAGGGGCCTGGAAACACCATATATTTT. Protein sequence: CASSVEGPGNTIYF.

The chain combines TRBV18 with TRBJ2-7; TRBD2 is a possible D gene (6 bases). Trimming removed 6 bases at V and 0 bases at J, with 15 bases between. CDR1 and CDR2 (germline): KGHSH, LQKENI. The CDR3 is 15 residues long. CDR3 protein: CASSPTPTSSYEQYF. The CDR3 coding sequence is TGTGCCAGCTCCCCTACCCCGACTAGCTCCTACGAGCAGTACTTC.

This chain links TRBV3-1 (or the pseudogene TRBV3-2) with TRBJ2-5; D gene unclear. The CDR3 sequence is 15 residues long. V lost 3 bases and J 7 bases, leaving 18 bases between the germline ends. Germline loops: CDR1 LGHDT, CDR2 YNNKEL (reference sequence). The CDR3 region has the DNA TGTGCCAGCAGCCAGCCGACTGTAACAAGAGTGACCCAGTACTTC. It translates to CASSQPTVTRVTQYF.

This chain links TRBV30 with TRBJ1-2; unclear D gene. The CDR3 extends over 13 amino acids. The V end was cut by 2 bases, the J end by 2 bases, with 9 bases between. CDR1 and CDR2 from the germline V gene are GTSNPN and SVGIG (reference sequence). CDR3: CAWSLTGNYGYTF. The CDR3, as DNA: TGTGCCTGGAGTCTTACCGGGAACTATGGCTACACCTTC. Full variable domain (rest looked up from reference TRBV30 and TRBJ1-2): SQTIHQWPATLVQPVGSPLSLECTVEGTSNPNLYWYRQAAGRGLQLLFYSVGIGQISSEVPQNLSASRPQDRQFILSSKKLLLSDSGFYLCAWSLTGNYGYTFGSGTRLTVV.

CDR3 amino acids: CASSGGSYQETQYF. CDR3 DNA: TGTGCCAGCAGTGGTGGCTCTTATCAAGAGACCCAGTACTTC. This chain joins TRBV2 and TRBJ2-5; the D is unclear. This CDR3 contains 14 residues. CDR1 is SNHLY, CDR2 FYNNEI, per germline. V lost 4 bases and J 2 bases, leaving 11 bases between the germline ends.

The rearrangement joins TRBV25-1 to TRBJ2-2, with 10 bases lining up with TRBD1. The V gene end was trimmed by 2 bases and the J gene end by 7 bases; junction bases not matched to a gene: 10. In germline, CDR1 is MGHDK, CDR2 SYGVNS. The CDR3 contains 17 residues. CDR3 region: CASSEVGTGARGGELFF. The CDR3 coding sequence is TGTGCCAGCAGTGAAGTTGGGACAGGGGCCCGGGGCGGGGAGCTGTTTTTT.

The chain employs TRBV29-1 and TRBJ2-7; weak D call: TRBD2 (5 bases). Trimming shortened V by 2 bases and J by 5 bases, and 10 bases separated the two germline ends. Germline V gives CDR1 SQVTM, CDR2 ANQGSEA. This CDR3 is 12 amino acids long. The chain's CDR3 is CSVESGVDEQYF. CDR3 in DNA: TGCAGCGTTGAATCCGGGGTTGACGAGCAGTACTTC.

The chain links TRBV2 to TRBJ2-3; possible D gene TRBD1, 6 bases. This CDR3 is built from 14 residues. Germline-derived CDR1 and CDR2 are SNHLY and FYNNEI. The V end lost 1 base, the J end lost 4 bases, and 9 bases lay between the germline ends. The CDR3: CASSEVQGSDTQYF. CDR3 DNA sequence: TGTGCCAGCAGTGAAGTCCAGGGGTCAGATACGCAGTATTTT.

For the CDR3, the DNA is TGTGCCAGCAGCGAGGGAGCCAAAAACATTCAGTACTTC. Amino acids: CASSEGAKNIQYF. The genes are TRBV7-9 and TRBJ2-4; D is possibly TRBD2 (5 bases). V was trimmed by 5 bases and J by 0 bases, leaving 5 bases between them. The CDR3 spans 13 residues. Germline assignment: CDR1 SEHNR and CDR2 FQNEAQ (reference sequence).

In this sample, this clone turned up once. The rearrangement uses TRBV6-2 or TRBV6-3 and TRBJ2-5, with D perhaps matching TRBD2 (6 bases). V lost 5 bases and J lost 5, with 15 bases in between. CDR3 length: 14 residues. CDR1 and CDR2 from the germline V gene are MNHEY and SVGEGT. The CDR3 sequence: CASSGGTAIETQYF. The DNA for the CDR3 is TGTGCCAGCAGTGGGGGGACTGCCATTGAGACCCAGTACTTC.

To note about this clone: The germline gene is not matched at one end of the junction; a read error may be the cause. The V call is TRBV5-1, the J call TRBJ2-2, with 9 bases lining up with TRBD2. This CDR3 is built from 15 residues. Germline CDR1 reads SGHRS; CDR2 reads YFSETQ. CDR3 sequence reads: CARSRGGEDTGELFF. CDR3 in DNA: TGCGCCCGCAGCCGCGGGGGGGAGGACACCGGGGAGCTGTTTTTT.

CDR3: CASSQESSGGANYETQYF. CDR3 DNA: TGCGCCAGCAGCCAAGAATCTAGCGGGGGGGCCAATTACGAGACCCAGTACTTC. This chain joins TRBV4-3 and TRBJ2-5; 12 bases are a match to TRBD2. Losses at the gene ends were 0 bases for V and 5 bases for J; bases not matched to a gene: 10. The CDR3 loop spans 18 amino acids. The germline V gene has CDR1 LGHNA and CDR2 YSLEER.